Below, 4 T cell receptor beta chains from the same sample are listed, as sequenced in a study of blood T cells in healthy people across ages. Next came a second PCR, run for 7 to 11 cycles, which used a sample-barcoded 5' primer along with a J-beta primer mix. Via MiXCR, TCRdb re-called the 5' RACE reads, giving one row per CDR3 protein. The sample yields around 1,100,000 distinct CDR3 sequences, under 40% seen once. Sequencing used blood. These receptors came from a man aged 18 to 29 in good health.

This chain joins TRBV28 and TRBJ1-2; D is ambiguous. V was pared by 6 bases and J by 2 bases, with 19 bases between. The germline CDR1 and CDR2 sequences are MDHEN and SYDVKM. The CDR3 runs to 16 residues. CDR3 sequence: CASRPAPRTGNYGYTF. In DNA form, the CDR3 reads TGTGCCAGCAGACCTGCCCCTCGGACGGGGAACTATGGCTACACCTTC.

This clonotype was counted between two and nine times. The CDR3 loop is CASSLTSGRQDEQFF. CDR3 in DNA: TGTGCCAGCAGCCTGACTAGCGGGCGTCAGGATGAGCAGTTCTTC. The rearrangement joins TRBV7-2 to TRBJ2-1, with 10 positions matching TRBD2. The CDR3 covers 15 residues. Germline CDR1 is SGHTA and CDR2 is FQGNSA. Trimming removed 5 bases from V and 8 bases from J; junction bases left unmatched: 9.

This clonotype has a single count. This sequence joins TRBV5-1 and TRBJ1-6; 7 nucleotides match TRBD1. There are 17 residues in the CDR3. J lost 7 bases, V lost 4 bases, and 14 bases had no gene match. From germline, CDR1 is SGHRS and CDR2 YFSETQ. The CDR3 DNA follows: TGCGCCAGCAGCCCCCACCCTCGGACAGGAGAAAATTCACCCCTCCACTTT. Residues: CASSPHPRTGENSPLHF.

This sequence joins TRBV6-5 and TRBJ1-2; D is possibly TRBD1 (5 bases). Trimming pared 3 bases from V and 5 bases from J, leaving 13 bases between. Germline assignment: CDR1 MNHEY and CDR2 SVGAGI. CDR3 length: 14 amino acids. The CDR3 bases are TGTGCCAGCAGTTATGGGAGAGGGGATTATGGCTACACCTTC. Amino acids: CASSYGRGDYGYTF.